Below, 6 T cell receptor beta chains from the same sample are listed, as sequenced in a study of blood T cell repertoires in COVID-19. The assay was immunoSEQ multiplex PCR, and TCRdb's table has in-frame clones only and misses some. The sample has around 150,000 clones; around 81% are singletons. The sample comprised peripheral blood. The source of these receptors is a man between 60 and 70 years old with active or convalescent COVID-19.

The V and J genes are TRBV11-2 and TRBJ1-6, with a possible D match to TRBD1 (5 bases). Trimming pared 5 bases from V and 10 bases from J, leaving 15 bases between. The CDR3 contains 14 residues. CDR1 and CDR2 from the germline V gene are SGHAT and FQNNGV. The DNA for the CDR3 is TGTGCCAGCAGCCCGCGGACCCAGGGATCACCCCTCCACTTT. Translation: CASSPRTQGSPLHF.

The chain combines TRBV3-1 (or the pseudogene TRBV3-2) with TRBJ1-2; weak D call: TRBD1 (5 bases). V lost 5 bases, J lost 0 bases, and 7 bases lay in between. Germline V gives CDR1 LGHDT, CDR2 YNNKEL (reference sequence). The CDR3 length is 13 residues. CDR3 amino acids: CASSETANYGYTF. CDR3 sequence (DNA): TGTGCCAGCAGCGAGACAGCTAACTATGGCTACACCTTC.

V is TRBV9 and J is TRBJ2-2; maybe TRBD2 (5 bases). CDR1 is SGDLS, CDR2 YYNGEE, per germline. The CDR3 consists of 13 residues. Trimming removed 2 bases at V and 6 bases at J, with 8 bases between. CDR3 protein: CASSVSSSGELFF. CDR3 bases: TGTGCCAGCAGCGTCTCTAGCTCCGGGGAGCTGTTTTTT.

The rearrangement uses TRBV18 and TRBJ2-3; the D gene is possibly TRBD1 (6 bases). Germline loops: CDR1 KGHSH, CDR2 LQKENI. Trimming removed 5 bases from V and 4 bases from J, with 13 bases in between. The CDR3 runs 14 residues. In DNA form, the CDR3 reads TGTGCCAGCTCATCAAGGACAGATGCAGATACGCAGTATTTT. This gives the protein CASSSRTDADTQYF.

This chain uses TRBV7-9 with TRBJ2-5; 7 bases are shared with TRBD1. CDR1 and CDR2 (germline): SEHNR, FQNEAQ (reference sequence). Trimming removed 0 bases from V and 5 bases from J; junction bases left unmatched: 6. The CDR3 spans 15 residues. The CDR3 sequence: CASSLARQGLETQYF. The DNA of the CDR3 is TGTGCCAGCAGCTTAGCGAGACAGGGCTTGGAGACCCAGTACTTC.

The CDR3 loop is CASSLGLAGAADTQYF. The CDR3 nucleotides are TGTGCCAGCTCACTTGGACTAGCGGGAGCTGCAGATACGCAGTATTTT. The chain combines TRBV18 with TRBJ2-3; the match to TRBD2 covers 13 bases. Germline values: CDR1 KGHSH, CDR2 LQKENI. The trim removed 4 bases at V and 4 bases at J, leaving 5 bases unmatched. CDR3 size: 16 residues. Looking up the rest from reference TRBV18 and TRBJ2-3 gives the full variable domain: NAGVMQNPRHLVRRRGQEARLRCSPMKGHSHVYWYRQLPEEGLKFMVYLQKENIIDESGMPKERFSAEFPKEGPSILRIQQVVRGDSAAYFCASSLGLAGAADTQYFGPGTRLTVL.